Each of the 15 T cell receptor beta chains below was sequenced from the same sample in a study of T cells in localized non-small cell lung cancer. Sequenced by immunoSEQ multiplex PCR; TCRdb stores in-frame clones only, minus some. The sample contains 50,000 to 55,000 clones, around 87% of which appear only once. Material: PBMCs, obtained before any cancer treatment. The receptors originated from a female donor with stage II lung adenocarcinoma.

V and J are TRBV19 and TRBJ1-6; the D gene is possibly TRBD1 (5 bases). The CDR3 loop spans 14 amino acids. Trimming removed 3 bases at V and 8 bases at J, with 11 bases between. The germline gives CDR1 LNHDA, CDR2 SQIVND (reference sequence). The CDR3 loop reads CASSMGGFDSPLHF. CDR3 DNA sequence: TGTGCCAGTAGTATGGGGGGGTTTGATTCACCCCTCCACTTT.

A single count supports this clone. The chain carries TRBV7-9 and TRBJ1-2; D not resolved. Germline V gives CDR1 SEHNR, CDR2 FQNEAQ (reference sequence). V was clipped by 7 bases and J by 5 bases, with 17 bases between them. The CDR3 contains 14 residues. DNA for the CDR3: TGTGCCAGCATCCCGGTGAAAGGGAATTATGGCTACACCTTC. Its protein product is CASIPVKGNYGYTF.

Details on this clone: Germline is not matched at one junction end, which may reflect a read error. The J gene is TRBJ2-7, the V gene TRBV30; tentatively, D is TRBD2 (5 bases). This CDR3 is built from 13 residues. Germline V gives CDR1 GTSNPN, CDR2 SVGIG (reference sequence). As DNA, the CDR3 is TGTGCCTGGAGTACGGGGAAAACGCAAACGGCGGACTTC. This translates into CAWSTGKTQTADF.

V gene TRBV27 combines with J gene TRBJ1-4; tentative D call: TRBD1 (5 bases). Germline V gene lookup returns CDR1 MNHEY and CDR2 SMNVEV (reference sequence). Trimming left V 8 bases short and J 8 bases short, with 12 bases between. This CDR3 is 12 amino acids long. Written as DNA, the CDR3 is TGTGCCAGCGCGTCTCGGGGGGAAAAACTGTTTTTT. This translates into CASASRGEKLFF.

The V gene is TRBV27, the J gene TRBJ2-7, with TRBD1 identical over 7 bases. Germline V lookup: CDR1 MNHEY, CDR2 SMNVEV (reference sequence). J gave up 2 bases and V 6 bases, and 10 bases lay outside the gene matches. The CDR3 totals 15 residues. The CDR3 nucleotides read TGTGCCAGCAGCCTATCCGGGACAGCCGCCTACGAGCAGTACTTC. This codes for CASSLSGTAAYEQYF.

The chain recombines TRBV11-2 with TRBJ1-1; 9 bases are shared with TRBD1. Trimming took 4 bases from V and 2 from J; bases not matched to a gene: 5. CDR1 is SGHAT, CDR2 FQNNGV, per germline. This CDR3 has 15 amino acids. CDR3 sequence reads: CASSSNRGRNTEAFF. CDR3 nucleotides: TGTGCCAGCAGCTCAAACAGGGGGCGAAACACTGAAGCTTTCTTT. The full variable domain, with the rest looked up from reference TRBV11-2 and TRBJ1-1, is EAGVAQSPRYKIIEKRQSVAFWCNPISGHATLYWYQQILGQGPKLLIQFQNNGVVDDSQLPKDRFSAERLKGVDSTLKIQPAKLEDSAVYLCASSSNRGRNTEAFFGQGTRLTVV.

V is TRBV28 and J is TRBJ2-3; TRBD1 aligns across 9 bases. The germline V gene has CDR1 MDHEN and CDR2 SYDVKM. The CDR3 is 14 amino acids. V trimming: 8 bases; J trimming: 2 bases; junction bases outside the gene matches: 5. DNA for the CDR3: TGTGCCAGCCGGACAGGGGATTCCACAGATACGCAGTATTTT. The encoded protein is CASRTGDSTDTQYF.

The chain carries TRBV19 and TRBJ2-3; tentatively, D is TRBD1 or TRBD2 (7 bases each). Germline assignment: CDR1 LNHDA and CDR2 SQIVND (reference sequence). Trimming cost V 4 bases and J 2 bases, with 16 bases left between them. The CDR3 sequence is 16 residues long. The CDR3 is CASSNRQGLSTDTQYF. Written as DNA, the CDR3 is TGTGCCAGTAGTAACCGACAGGGACTATCCACAGATACGCAGTATTTT.

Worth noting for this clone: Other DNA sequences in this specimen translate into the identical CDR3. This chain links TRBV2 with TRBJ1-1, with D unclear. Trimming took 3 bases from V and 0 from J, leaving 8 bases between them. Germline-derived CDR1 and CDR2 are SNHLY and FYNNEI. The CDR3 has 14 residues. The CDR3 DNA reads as TGTGCCAGCAGTGACAGGCGGATGAACACTGAAGCTTTCTTT. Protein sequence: CASSDRRMNTEAFF. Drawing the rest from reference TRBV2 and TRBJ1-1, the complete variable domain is EPEVTQTPSHQVTQMGQEVILRCVPISNHLYFYWYRQILGQKVEFLVSFYNNEISEKSEIFDDQFSVERPDGSNFTLKIRSTKLEDSAMYFCASSDRRMNTEAFFGQGTRLTVV.

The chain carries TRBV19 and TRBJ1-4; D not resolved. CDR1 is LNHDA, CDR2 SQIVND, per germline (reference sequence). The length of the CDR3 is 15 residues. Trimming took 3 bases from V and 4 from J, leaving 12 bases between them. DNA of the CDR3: TGTGCCAGTAGTATGGGTAGGCCGAGTAATGAAAAACTGTTTTTT. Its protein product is CASSMGRPSNEKLFF.

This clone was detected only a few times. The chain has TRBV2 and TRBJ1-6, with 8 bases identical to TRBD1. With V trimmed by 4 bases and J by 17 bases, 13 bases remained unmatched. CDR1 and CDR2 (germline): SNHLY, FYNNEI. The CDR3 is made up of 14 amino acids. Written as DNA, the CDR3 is TGTGCCAGCAGTGTTCGACAGGGGTGGGGCTTGGTCCACTTT. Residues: CASSVRQGWGLVHF. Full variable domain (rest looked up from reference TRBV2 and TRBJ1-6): EPEVTQTPSHQVTQMGQEVILRCVPISNHLYFYWYRQILGQKVEFLVSFYNNEISEKSEIFDDQFSVERPDGSNFTLKIRSTKLEDSAMYFCASSVRQGWGLVHFGNGTRLTVT.

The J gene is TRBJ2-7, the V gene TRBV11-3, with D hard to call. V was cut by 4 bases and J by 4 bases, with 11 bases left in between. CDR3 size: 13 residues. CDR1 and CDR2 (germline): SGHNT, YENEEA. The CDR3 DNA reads TGTGCCAGCAGCTCCTCCAACAATTACGAGCAGTACTTC. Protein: CASSSSNNYEQYF.

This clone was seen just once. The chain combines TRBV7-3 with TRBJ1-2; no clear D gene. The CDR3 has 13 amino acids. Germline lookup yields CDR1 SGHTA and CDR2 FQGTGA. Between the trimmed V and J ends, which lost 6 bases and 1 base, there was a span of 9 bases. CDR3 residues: CASSPDGNYGYTF. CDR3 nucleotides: TGTGCCAGCAGTCCGGACGGTAACTATGGCTACACCTTC.

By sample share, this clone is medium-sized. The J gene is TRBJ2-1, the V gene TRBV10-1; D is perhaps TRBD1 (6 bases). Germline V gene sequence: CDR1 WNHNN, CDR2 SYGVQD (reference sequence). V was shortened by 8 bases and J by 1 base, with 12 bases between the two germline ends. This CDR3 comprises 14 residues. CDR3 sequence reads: CASSAGDSYNEQFF. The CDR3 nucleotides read TGCGCCAGCTCCGCAGGGGATTCCTACAATGAGCAGTTCTTC.

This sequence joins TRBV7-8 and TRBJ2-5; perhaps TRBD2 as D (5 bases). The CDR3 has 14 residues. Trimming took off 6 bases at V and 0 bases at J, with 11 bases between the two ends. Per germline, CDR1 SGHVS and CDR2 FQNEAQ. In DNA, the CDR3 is TGTGCCAGCAGTTACCAGACTAACCAAGAGACCCAGTACTTC. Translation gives CASSYQTNQETQYF.